The present TCR beta chain was sequenced within a study of regulatory T cells in long-lasting Graves disease (dated by TCRdb to the early 2020s). The study in broad terms: Newly diagnosed Graves' disease patients had taken antithyroid drugs for less than 3 months. TCR sequencing covered around 13 persistent and some 20 newly diagnosed Graves' disease patients, some 35 samples in total. The study took place in China and was registered as a clinical trial. Persistent Graves' disease patients were compared with newly diagnosed Graves' disease patients by peripheral blood TCR sequencing and RNA sequencing.

The time point label for this specimen denotes: newly diagnosed GD, antithyroid drugs for less than 3 months. For both TCR sequencing and RNA sequencing, RNA was extracted from PBMCs using TRIzol. Graves' disease was diagnosed according to American Thyroid Association guidelines. The patients came from an endocrinology department in Xi'an, China. Each patient gave around 9 milliliters of peripheral blood, collected in an EDTA anticoagulant tube. Ficoll Paque Plus density gradient separation was used to isolate PBMCs, and no further T cell sorting was performed. An Agilent 2100 Bioanalyzer and agarose gel were used to assess RNA quality, and a NanoDrop 2000 was used to measure RNA concentration. The library was produced with multiplex PCR. Sequencer: Illumina HiSeq 4000. To build TCR beta libraries, CDR3 regions were amplified by Arm-PCR using iRepertoire HTBI primers. PCR products were gel purified before sequencing. Per the source publication's procedure: A total of fewer than 80 TRBV and 14 TRBJ segments were identified across samples and were used for gene usage analysis of CDR3 amino acid clonotypes. COPE and FqMerger were used to merge filtered high-quality paired reads into contigs. BLAST was used to align contigs to IMGT TRBV, TRBD and TRBJ reference genes, with CDR3 defined following IMGT. Highly expanded clones were defined as clonotypes with a frequency above 0.1%. Repertoire diversity was measured by Shannon entropy, and V-J evenness by the Gini coefficient. Clonotypes shared by more than one individual were considered public. TCRdb cleaned the public reads at Q25 with fastp, built clones with MiXCR and kept in-frame beta chains. Each CDR3 protein gets just one entry, which takes the most common genes and DNA from the rows behind it. The V and J calls and clone size come from TCRdb's table, not from the authors' own analysis. In this sample the table shows about 320,000 distinct CDR3 sequences, roughly 18% of which occur a single time. The ten top clones hold about 38% of the sample.

What the study reported, not specific to this receptor: Only the TCR beta chain was sequenced and analyzed. Preferential use of TRBV28, TRBJ1-2 and TRBJ2-5 was observed in persistent disease, whereas TRBV20-1 and TRBJ2-1 were favored in newly diagnosed disease. Compared with newly diagnosed patients, persistent Graves' disease patients had lower TCR Shannon entropy and fewer highly expanded clones, which suggests clonal expansion. Only peripheral blood was studied, because thyroid tissue, the primary lesion, was inaccessible. The authors noted that the small sample size was a limitation that may lower accuracy. Patients with persistent disease shared more public clonotypes (approximately 2,500) than newly diagnosed patients did (around 1,000).

This clonotype occurred many times. There is no known antigen for this receptor. Base-call qualities are not available, and no considerably larger clone is one nucleotide away. Including cysteine and phenylalanine, the CDR3 has 16 amino acids. The entry retains the CDR3 DNA only, 48 bases that are in frame from base 1. V lost 4 bases and J lost 2 bases, and the count of bases not matched to a germline gene is 9. CDR1 and CDR2, looked up from the germline V gene, are SGHAT and FQNNGV. Sequencing was performed on peripheral blood mononuclear cells (PBMCs), taken at new diagnosis, from a patient treated with antithyroid drugs. The chain couples TRBV11-2 to TRBJ2-7, with TRBD1 identical over 9 junction bases. This clonotype was obtained from a female donor with Graves disease. The CDR3 is CASSSIHRGPPYEQYF. The nucleotide sequence reads TGTGCCAGCAGCTCAATCCACAGGGGGCCCCCCTACGAGCAGTACTTC.